These 25 T cell receptor beta chains were sequenced from one sample in a study of cytomegalovirus exposure and HLA in healthy donors listed by TCRdb under 2017. The library was produced with the immunoSEQ multiplex PCR assay. A mixture of 60 forward primers for TCR Vbeta segments and 13 reverse primers for TCR Jbeta segments was used in the multiplex PCR. TCRdb took over this immuneACCESS table, retaining in-frame rearrangements with V and J assigned. Such tables are incomplete; in checked studies, under half of the missing clones stem from an unresolved V gene, and the remainder is unexplained. The sample includes about 98,000 clones, with approximately 79% observed a single time. Together, the top ten hold approximately 1.8% of the sample. Sample: PBMCs. The receptors stem from a male donor in good health and CMV-seronegative.

This clone turned up a few times. This chain uses TRBV7-8 with TRBJ2-1, with D uncertain. V shed 4 bases and J shed 0 bases, with 10 bases lying between them. Germline CDR1 SGHVS, CDR2 FQNEAQ. The CDR3 runs to 15 residues. CDR3 in amino acids: CASSSLSSSYNEQFF. The CDR3, as DNA: TGTGCCAGCAGCTCCCTTTCTAGCTCCTACAATGAGCAGTTCTTC.

This clone occurred once. The chain uses TRBV5-1 and TRBJ2-7; tentatively, D is TRBD2 (5 bases). In germline, CDR1 is SGHRS, CDR2 YFSETQ. The V end was cut by 5 bases, the J end by 2 bases, with 26 bases between. The CDR3 contains 18 residues. DNA for the CDR3: TGCGCCAGCAGTCCTCCCGCGAGGGCTAGCTTTGAGACCTACGAGCAGTACTTC. This encodes CASSPPARASFETYEQYF.

This clone turned up a few times. The CDR3 sequence is CASSSTGGKTEAFF. CDR3 sequence (DNA): TGCGCCAGCAGCTCGACAGGGGGGAAGACTGAAGCTTTCTTT. The chain couples TRBV5-1 to TRBJ1-1; 9 nucleotides agree with TRBD1. Germline CDR1 SGHRS, CDR2 YFSETQ. The CDR3 consists of 14 residues. With V trimmed by 3 bases and J by 5 bases, 5 bases remained unmatched.

This rearrangement joins TRBV6-5 to TRBJ2-1; maybe TRBD2 (5 bases). Germline V gene sequence: CDR1 MNHEY, CDR2 SVGAGI. Deletions cut 11 bases from V and 4 bases from J, with 12 bases between. This CDR3 is built from 12 residues. As DNA, the CDR3 is TGTGCCGTGGGTCGGGGATACAATGAGCAGTTCTTC. Translation gives CAVGRGYNEQFF.

The chain recombines TRBV2 with TRBJ1-5; D is possibly TRBD1 (6 bases). The CDR3 spans 14 residues. CDR1 is SNHLY and CDR2 is FYNNEI in the germline V gene. V lost 6 bases and J lost 5, with 14 bases in between. Written as DNA, the CDR3 is TGTGCCAGCAGACTTTTCAACAGGGATCAGCCCCAGCATTTT. The encoded protein is CASRLFNRDQPQHF.

The CDR3: CASSSDISYEQYF. The CDR3 bases are TGTGCCAGTAGTTCGGACATCTCCTACGAGCAGTACTTC. The V call is TRBV19, the J call TRBJ2-7; D possibly corresponds to TRBD1 (5 bases). This CDR3 is 13 amino acids long. Germline V gives CDR1 LNHDA, CDR2 SQIVND (reference sequence). Between the trimmed V and J ends, which lost 5 bases and 0 bases, there was a span of 8 bases.

The rearrangement links TRBV27 to TRBJ2-3; TRBD2 aligns across 7 bases. Trimming removed 2 bases from V and 3 bases from J; junction bases left unmatched: 2. The CDR3 loop spans 14 amino acids. Germline lookup yields CDR1 MNHEY and CDR2 SMNVEV (reference sequence). CDR3 protein: CASSLVGRTDTQYF. The DNA for the CDR3 is TGTGCCAGCAGTTTAGTCGGGAGGACAGATACGCAGTATTTT.

This chain links TRBV6-4 with TRBJ2-1; TRBD1 matches at 8 bases. The V gene's germline CDR1 is MRHNA and CDR2 SNTAGT. The CDR3 is 14 amino acids. Trimming took 3 bases from V and 5 from J; bases not matched to a gene: 3. CDR3: CASSEGQENNEQFF. DNA for the CDR3: TGTGCCAGCAGTGAGGGACAGGAAAACAATGAGCAGTTCTTC.

V usage is TRBV18 and J usage is TRBJ2-7; perhaps TRBD2 as D (5 bases). Germline V lookup: CDR1 KGHSH, CDR2 LQKENI. The CDR3 consists of 12 residues. The germline V and J ends were trimmed by 5 bases and 3 bases, with 8 bases remaining between them. For the CDR3, the DNA is TGTGCCAGCTCAGCCCGGGACTACGAGCAGTACTTC. Residues: CASSARDYEQYF.

This clone was observed a handful of times. The genes are TRBV5-4 and TRBJ2-5; TRBD2 might be the D (7 bases). The germline CDR1 and CDR2 sequences are SGHNT and YYREEE (reference sequence). The CDR3 runs 14 residues. With 1 base removed from V and 5 bases from J, the gap between germline ends came to 12 bases. The CDR3 loop is CASSLLGGGETQYF. Written as DNA, the CDR3 is TGTGCCAGCAGCTTGTTAGGGGGAGGGGAGACCCAGTACTTC.

The V call is TRBV2, the J call TRBJ2-3; 15 bases agree with TRBD2. CDR1 and CDR2 from the germline V gene are SNHLY and FYNNEI. The junction had 13 bases not matched to a gene; V was cut back by 9 bases and J by 6 bases. CDR3 length equals 17 residues. In nucleotides, the CDR3 is TGTGCCAGACAACTTGGACTAGCGGGGGGGGCTATGGATACGCAGTATTTT. Protein sequence: CARQLGLAGGAMDTQYF.

On this clone itself: The identical CDR3 is also encoded by other nucleotide sequences in the sample. This chain links TRBV1 with TRBJ1-2; TRBD1, as called in the table, went unchecked against the DNA. TRBV1 is an annotated pseudogene. The CDR3 has 17 amino acids. The CDR3 DNA reads TGCACCAGCAGCCAAGTGACAGGGGGCCCGGTTGGGATGGGCTACACCTTC. Encoded protein: CTSSQVTGGPVGMGYTF.

V usage is TRBV7-8 and J usage is TRBJ1-2; D call uncertain. The CDR3 has 16 residues. Germline values: CDR1 SGHVS, CDR2 FQNEAQ. V lost 1 base and J lost 3, with 15 bases in between. The CDR3 nucleotides are TGTGCCAGCAGCTTAGAGGCAGGCCAACGTCACTATGGCTACACCTTC. Translating gives CASSLEAGQRHYGYTF. The full variable domain, its missing parts supplied by reference TRBV7-8 and TRBJ1-2, is GAGVSQSPRYKVAKRGQDVALRCDPISGHVSLFWYQQALGQGPEFLTYFQNEAQLDKSGLPSDRFFAERPEGSVSTLKIQRTQQEDSAVYLCASSLEAGQRHYGYTFGSGTRLTVV.

This chain links TRBV11-3 with TRBJ1-1; D unclear. Trimming removed 5 bases at V and 4 bases at J, with 11 bases between. Per the germline V gene, CDR1 is SGHNT and CDR2 is YENEEA. The CDR3 extends over 13 amino acids. CDR3 DNA sequence: TGTGCCAGCAGCCCGCTCCGGGGCACTGAAGCTTTCTTT. It translates to CASSPLRGTEAFF.

This clone was counted between two and nine times. V gene TRBV5-1 combines with J gene TRBJ2-6; 12 nucleotides line up with TRBD1. V trimming: 4 bases; J trimming: 3 bases; junction bases outside the gene matches: 2. Germline V gene lookup returns CDR1 SGHRS and CDR2 YFSETQ. This CDR3 is built from 16 residues. The CDR3 spells CASSGTGGHGANVLTF. In DNA, the CDR3 is TGCGCCAGCAGCGGGACAGGGGGCCATGGGGCCAACGTCCTGACTTTC.

J is TRBJ1-1 and V is TRBV6-4; possible D gene TRBD1, 5 bases. CDR1 and CDR2 from the germline V gene are MRHNA and SNTAGT. V gave up 4 bases and J gave up 1 base, with 10 bases separating them. The CDR3 contains 14 residues. The CDR3 sequence is CASSAGQGNTEAFF. In DNA, the CDR3 is TGTGCCAGCAGTGCTGGGCAGGGGAACACTGAAGCTTTCTTT.

This chain uses TRBV7-2 with TRBJ2-1; D is unresolved. CDR3 size: 12 residues. The germline CDR1 and CDR2 sequences are SGHTA and FQGNSA. Between the trimmed V and J ends, which lost 1 base and 15 bases, there was a span of 13 bases. The CDR3 DNA reads TGTGCCAGCAGCTTAGTTTTGGCCTTCCCGTTCTTC. This codes for CASSLVLAFPFF.

For the CDR3, the DNA is TGTGCCAGCAGCTCCTGGACAGCCGCGAACACCGGGGAGCTGTTTTTT. Amino acid sequence: CASSSWTAANTGELFF. The chain has TRBV5-8 and TRBJ2-2; tentatively, D is TRBD1 (6 bases). Germline V gives CDR1 SGHTS, CDR2 YDEGEE. The CDR3 runs 16 residues. V gave up 3 bases and J gave up 0 bases, with 12 bases separating them.

CDR3 bases: TGTGCCAGCAAAGATCTGACTAGCGGGAGTCCTGCCTACGAGCAGTACTTC. This translates into CASKDLTSGSPAYEQYF. This chain joins TRBV13 and TRBJ2-7; 12 bases are shared with TRBD2. The CDR3 consists of 17 residues. The junction had 12 bases not matched to a gene; V was cut back by 7 bases and J by 2 bases. Germline CDR1 PRHDT, CDR2 FYEKMQ (reference sequence). Full variable domain (missing parts from reference TRBV13 and TRBJ2-7): AAGVIQSPRHLIKEKRETATLKCYPIPRHDTVYWYQQGPGQDPQFLISFYEKMQSDKGSIPDRFSAQQFSDYHSELNMSSLELGDSALYFCASKDLTSGSPAYEQYFGPGTRLTVT.

This clone appeared a few times. The J gene is TRBJ2-7, the V gene TRBV5-1, with D tentatively TRBD2 (6 bases). Trimming left V 0 bases short and J 5 bases short, with 18 bases between. The CDR3 loop spans 16 amino acids. Germline-derived CDR1 and CDR2 are SGHRS and YFSETQ. The CDR3 nucleotides are TGCGCCAGCAGCTTGGAAGGTGGGAGGTCTACCCACGAGCAGTACTTC. Encoded protein: CASSLEGGRSTHEQYF.

This clone came up a few times. The chain carries TRBV5-1 and TRBJ2-3; D remains unclear. V lost 0 bases and J lost 3, with 11 bases in between. The germline V gene has CDR1 SGHRS and CDR2 YFSETQ. This CDR3 contains 15 residues. CDR3 loop: CASSLEPKKTDTQYF. CDR3 in DNA: TGCGCCAGCAGCTTGGAGCCGAAGAAGACAGATACGCAGTATTTT.

The genes are TRBV30 and TRBJ2-1; the D gene is possibly TRBD2 (6 bases). CDR3 length equals 15 residues. Trimming took off 4 bases at V and 4 bases at J, with 17 bases between the two ends. Germline values: CDR1 GTSNPN, CDR2 SVGIG (reference sequence). CDR3 amino acids: CAWIVGSNIYNEQFF. For the CDR3, the DNA is TGTGCCTGGATCGTCGGGAGCAACATATACAATGAGCAGTTCTTC.

V is TRBV29-1 and J is TRBJ2-1; TRBD1 matches 7 bases. This CDR3 has 11 residues. The J segment lost 10 bases and the V segment lost 2 bases, leaving 2 bases of the junction unmatched. CDR1 and CDR2 (germline): SQVTM, ANQGSEA. The DNA of the CDR3 is TGCAGCGTTGAACAGGGGGTCGAGCAGTTCTTC. Translation: CSVEQGVEQFF.

About this clone: One end of the junction is discordant with germline, which a read error may explain. The rearrangement uses TRBV9 and TRBJ2-2, with D possibly matching TRBD2 (5 bases). The germline CDR1 and CDR2 sequences are SGDLS and YYNGEE. This CDR3 comprises 16 residues. In nucleotides, the CDR3 is TGTGCCAGCAGCGTGCGGCCCTTTGAGAACACCGGGGAGCTGCTTTTT. Its translation: CASSVRPFENTGELLF.

This clone was observed a few times. V is TRBV27 and J is TRBJ2-7; D gene ambiguous. Trimming stripped 0 bases from V and 1 base from J, with 13 bases between. The germline V gene encodes CDR1 MNHEY and CDR2 SMNVEV (reference sequence). The CDR3 is 16 residues long. The CDR3 coding sequence is TGTGCCAGCAGTTTATCGTTGGTAGCATCGTCCTACGAGCAGTACTTC. This translates into CASSLSLVASSYEQYF.